Presented here are 5 T cell receptor beta chains from one specimen sequenced in a study of memory CD4+ T cells and cytomegalovirus serostatus. The sort gate was single viable CD3+CD4+CD8-CD45RO+ cells for memory CD4+ T cells. Method: immunoSEQ multiplex PCR; TCRdb's copy keeps in-frame clones and lacks some. Here the sample spans approximately 27,000 clones, about 70% being singletons. The sample comprised memory CD4+ T cells from blood. These receptor sequences come from an adult in good health and CMV-seronegative.

The V call is TRBV7-3, the J call TRBJ2-3, with 8 bases lining up with TRBD1. This CDR3 comprises 15 residues. CDR1 and CDR2 (germline): SGHTA, FQGTGA. After removal of 5 bases from V and 3 bases from J, the junction contained 7 bases not matched to a gene. CDR3: CASSRWTGSTDTQYF. The CDR3 DNA sequence: TGTGCCAGCAGCCGCTGGACAGGGTCGACAGATACGCAGTATTTT.

This CDR3 is CASSPRGAGGWEQYF. CDR3 in DNA: TGTGCCAGCAGCCCCCGGGGAGCGGGAGGATGGGAGCAGTACTTC. The chain links TRBV7-2 to TRBJ2-7, with 9 bases matching TRBD2. V shed 5 bases and J 7 bases; nucleotides not matched to a gene: 12. The germline V gene has CDR1 SGHTA and CDR2 FQGNSA. The CDR3 is 15 residues long.

The V call is TRBV12-5, the J call TRBJ2-7, with TRBD1 as a possible D gene (6 bases). The CDR3 extends over 14 amino acids. The V end lost 1 base, the J end lost 5 bases, and 12 bases lay between the germline ends. Germline V gene sequence: CDR1 LGHNT, CDR2 FRNRAP. CDR3 DNA: TGTGCTAGTGGTTTGGGGCAGGGGTACGACGAGCAGTACTTC. Translated, it gives CASGLGQGYDEQYF.

In its sample, this clone was seen a few times. CDR3 DNA sequence: TGTGCCAGCAGGAATAGCGGGAGAGCCTACCACGAGCAGTACTTC. This translates into CASRNSGRAYHEQYF. The chain couples TRBV6-5 to TRBJ2-7, with 9 bases aligning to TRBD2. From germline, CDR1 is MNHEY and CDR2 SVGAGI. The trim removed 6 bases at V and 5 bases at J, leaving 11 bases unmatched. This CDR3 is 15 amino acids long.

The count of this clone is one. The J gene is TRBJ1-5, the V gene TRBV7-8, with 8 nucleotides matching TRBD1. This CDR3 is built from 16 residues. Germline CDR1 and CDR2: SGHVS and FQNEAQ. J lost 4 bases, V lost 0 bases, and 5 bases had no gene match. The CDR3 DNA follows: TGTGCCAGCAGCTTAGCTAGGACAGGGCTTAATCAGCCCCAGCATTTT. Encoded protein: CASSLARTGLNQPQHF.